The 13 T cell receptor beta chains in this list originate from one sample, sequenced in a study of T-cell memory formation after mild COVID-19. TCRdb re-analysed the 5' RACE reads in MiXCR, keeping a single row per CDR3 protein. The data contain some 350,000 distinct CDR3 sequences, about a sixth of them singletons. Specimen: PBMCs or a T cell subset sorted from them (not recorded which). These TCRs come from a young man who had mild COVID-19 (a few samples of this study predate the infection). Cell type and time point are not known.

The rearrangement links TRBV4-1 to TRBJ2-4; TRBD1 agrees at 7 bases. This CDR3 spans 16 amino acids. Germline V gene lookup returns CDR1 MGHRA and CDR2 YSYEKL. J was trimmed by 4 bases and V by 3 bases; bases with no gene match: 9. The CDR3 nucleotides are TGCGCCAGCAGCCACCCGTCAGGGACAGCTAAAAACATTCAGTACTTC. As protein: CASSHPSGTAKNIQYF.

The chain combines TRBV7-2 with TRBJ1-2; D is perhaps TRBD1 (6 bases). V lost 1 base and J 3 bases, leaving 9 bases between the germline ends. The CDR3 totals 14 residues. From germline, CDR1 is SGHTA and CDR2 FQGNSA. CDR3 amino acids: CASSLGTAYYGYTF. CDR3 nucleotides: TGTGCCAGCAGCTTAGGGACAGCCTACTATGGCTACACCTTC.

The V gene is TRBV7-9, the J gene TRBJ2-1; D gene uncertain. V lost 1 base and J 3 bases, leaving 10 bases between the germline ends. CDR3 length: 15 residues. Germline CDR1 SEHNR, CDR2 FQNEAQ (reference sequence). The CDR3 sequence: CASSLGSYNYNEQFF. DNA for the CDR3: TGTGCCAGCAGCTTAGGGAGCTACAACTACAATGAGCAGTTCTTC.

This chain joins TRBV27 and TRBJ2-1, with D perhaps being TRBD1 or TRBD2 (5 bases each). The CDR3 extends over 13 amino acids. Germline CDR1 is MNHEY and CDR2 is SMNVEV (reference sequence). V was clipped by 2 bases and J by 5 bases, with 7 bases between them. For the CDR3, the DNA is TGTGCCAGCAGTTTAATGGGACACAATGAGCAGTTCTTC. Translated: CASSLMGHNEQFF.

The chain couples TRBV29-1 to TRBJ1-2, with TRBD1 matching over 8 bases. Trimming took 6 bases from V and 4 from J; bases not matched to a gene: 7. CDR1 and CDR2 (germline): SQVTM, ANQGSEA. This CDR3 is built from 13 residues. The DNA for the CDR3 is TGCAGCGTAGGGACAGGAGTAGTCTATGGCTACACCTTC. Its translation: CSVGTGVVYGYTF.

V usage is TRBV6-1 and J usage is TRBJ1-2, with D hard to call. Deletions cut 6 bases from V and 4 bases from J, with 12 bases between. Germline CDR1 reads MNHNS; CDR2 reads SASEGT. The CDR3 is 13 amino acids. CDR3 protein: CASRRLIGYGYTF. DNA for the CDR3: TGTGCCAGCAGAAGACTTATCGGCTATGGCTACACCTTC.

The J gene is TRBJ2-1, the V gene TRBV7-9; the D call may be TRBD1 or TRBD2 (5 bases each). The germline V gene has CDR1 SEHNR and CDR2 FQNEAQ (reference sequence). Trimming shortened V by 0 bases and J by 6 bases, and 12 bases separated the two germline ends. There are 15 residues in the CDR3. CDR3 loop: CASSLASLGVNEQFF. Here the CDR3 DNA reads TGTGCCAGCAGCTTAGCCTCCCTGGGGGTCAATGAGCAGTTCTTC.

In this sample, this clonotype turned up a few times. V is TRBV15 and J is TRBJ2-3, with D unresolved. This CDR3 spans 11 amino acids. In germline, CDR1 is LNHNV, CDR2 YYDKDF (reference sequence). Deletions cut 0 bases from V and 8 bases from J, with 3 bases between. CDR3 loop: CATSRDGTQYF. CDR3 DNA sequence: TGTGCCACCAGCAGAGACGGTACGCAGTATTTT.

This clonotype occurred many times. This rearrangement joins TRBV20-1 to TRBJ2-7; 10 nucleotides line up with TRBD1. V shed 4 bases and J 6 bases; nucleotides not matched to a gene: 9. The germline V gene encodes CDR1 DFQATT and CDR2 SNEGSKA (reference sequence). CDR3 length equals 14 residues. The CDR3: CSATWDRGASEQYF. DNA for the CDR3: TGCAGTGCTACTTGGGACAGGGGAGCCTCCGAGCAGTACTTC.

This clonotype has just a few counts. This chain uses TRBV10-3 with TRBJ2-1; 9 bases agree with TRBD1. Germline loops: CDR1 ENHRY, CDR2 SYGVKD. The J segment lost 10 bases and the V segment lost 8 bases, leaving 6 bases of the junction unmatched. This CDR3 contains 12 residues. This CDR3 is CAIGDRVAEQFF. For the CDR3, the DNA is TGTGCCATCGGGGACAGGGTCGCCGAGCAGTTCTTC.

The chain links TRBV2 to TRBJ2-5; a possible D gene is TRBD2 (5 bases). Germline V gene data show CDR1 as SNHLY and CDR2 as FYNNEI. The V end was cut by 4 bases, the J end by 5 bases, with 11 bases between. The CDR3 has 13 residues. In nucleotides, the CDR3 is TGTGCCAGCAGTGCGGGGTACGCGGAGACCCAGTACTTC. Its translation: CASSAGYAETQYF. Filled out from reference TRBV2 and TRBJ2-5, the complete variable domain reads EPEVTQTPSHQVTQMGQEVILRCVPISNHLYFYWYRQILGQKVEFLVSFYNNEISEKSEIFDDQFSVERPDGSNFTLKIRSTKLEDSAMYFCASSAGYAETQYFGPGTRLLVL.

The J gene is TRBJ2-3, the V gene TRBV9; 10 bases match TRBD2. CDR1 is SGDLS, CDR2 YYNGEE, per germline. Losses at the gene ends were 7 bases for V and 5 bases for J; bases not matched to a gene: 1. The CDR3 contains 12 residues. The CDR3 region is CASASGGDTQYF. In DNA form, the CDR3 reads TGTGCCAGCGCTAGCGGGGGAGATACGCAGTATTTT.

The rearrangement joins TRBV5-6 to TRBJ2-1, with TRBD2 matching 9 bases. The germline V gene encodes CDR1 SGHDT and CDR2 YYEEEE. With V trimmed by 6 bases and J by 1 base, 14 bases remained unmatched. This CDR3 has 18 amino acids. In DNA form, the CDR3 reads TGTGCCAGCACCTTCCGGAGGGGCGGGAGGGGATCCTACAATGAGCAGTTCTTC. Encoded protein: CASTFRRGGRGSYNEQFF.